This is a list of T cell receptor beta chains from one sample in a study of early T cells in non-severe SARS-CoV-2 infection. MiXCR, applied by TCRdb to the 5' RACE reads, yields one record per CDR3 protein. The table has 90,000 to 120,000 distinct CDR3 sequences, around 10% seen once. Source material: whole blood. Source of these receptors: an adult who was a healthcare worker with PCR-confirmed SARS-CoV-2 infection or an uninfected control (not recorded which). The CDR3 runs from the conserved cysteine through the conserved F or W. The D gene is left open where the match is weak. Clone sizes are given selectively: once, few, many, or a class where the clone is expanded.

V,length,D,J,size,CDR3,DNA
TRBV15,15,-,TRBJ2-7,few,CATSRDLGVKDEQYF,TGTGCCACCAGCAGAGATCTGGGGGTTAAGGACGAGCAGTACTTC
TRBV7-9,14,TRBD1,TRBJ2-1,few,CASSLGDRGVEQFF,TGTGCCAGCAGCTTAGGGGACAGGGGAGTTGAGCAGTTCTTC
TRBV30,12,-,TRBJ2-1,once,CASLFRGNEQFF,TGTGCCTCCCTGTTTAGAGGCAATGAGCAGTTCTTC
TRBV2,15,TRBD2,TRBJ2-1,many,CASTPLPSGGNEQFF,TGTGCCAGCACCCCACTCCCTAGCGGGGGGAATGAGCAGTTCTTC
TRBV7-8,15,-,TRBJ2-3,-,CASSLDPGSTDTQYF,TGTGCCAGCAGCTTAGACCCCGGGAGCACAGATACGCAGTATTTT
TRBV4-3,14,-,TRBJ2-7,few,CASSRGGGAYEQYF,TGCGCCAGCAGCCGAGGCGGAGGCGCGTACGAGCAGTACTTC
TRBV7-2,12,-,TRBJ2-3,few,CASSYRADTQYF,TGTGCCAGCAGCTATCGAGCAGATACGCAGTATTTT
TRBV9,16,-,TRBJ1-4,many,CASSAGNSLGGEKLFF,TGTGCCAGCAGCGCTGGAAACAGCCTAGGTGGGGAAAAACTGTTTTTT
TRBV10-2,13,TRBD2,TRBJ2-7,few,CASRSASGSELTF,TGCGCCAGCAGGTCTGCTAGCGGGAGTGAACTTACCTTC
TRBV25-1,14,TRBD1,TRBJ2-1,many,CASRGTGSYNEQFF,TGTGCCAGCAGGGGGACAGGGTCATACAATGAGCAGTTCTTC
TRBV19,16,-,TRBJ1-5,many,CASRWDGANSNQPQHF,TGTGCCAGTAGGTGGGACGGGGCAAATAGCAATCAGCCCCAGCATTTT
TRBV2,13,-,TRBJ2-7,many,CASSDDEVGEQYF,TGTGCCAGCAGTGACGACGAGGTGGGGGAGCAGTACTTC
TRBV7-3,14,-,TRBJ2-2,few,CASSLAFNTGELFF,TGTGCCAGCAGCTTAGCCTTTAACACCGGGGAGCTGTTTTTT
TRBV12-3/TRBV12-4,13,TRBD1,TRBJ1-2,few,CASSRGQFYGYTF,TGTGCCAGCAGCAGGGGGCAGTTCTATGGCTACACCTTC
TRBV12-3/TRBV12-4,13,-,TRBJ2-1,few,CASRFVSYNEQFF,TGTGCCAGCCGCTTTGTCTCCTACAATGAGCAGTTCTTC
TRBV6-6,16,-,TRBJ1-3,many,CASSYPLGNSGNTIYF,TGTGCCAGCAGTTACCCTTTAGGGAACTCTGGAAACACCATATATTTT
TRBV11-2,16,-,TRBJ2-7,-,CASSLISGAQMNEQYF,TGTGCCAGCAGCTTAATTTCGGGGGCGCAAATGAACGAGCAGTACTTC
TRBV6-6,15,-,TRBJ1-4,-,CASSFPGDFNEKLFF,TGTGCCAGCAGTTTCCCCGGTGACTTTAATGAAAAACTGTTTTTT
TRBV19,13,-,TRBJ1-4,many,CASMPRGAEKLFF,TGTGCCAGCATGCCCCGAGGGGCTGAAAAACTGTTTTTT
TRBV5-1,16,-,TRBJ1-2,many,CASSLGLPQYKESYTF,TGCGCCAGCAGCCTGGGCCTTCCCCAATATAAGGAGAGCTACACCTTC
TRBV5-4,13,-,TRBJ1-1,-,CASSFWENTEAFF,TGTGCCAGCAGCTTTTGGGAGAACACTGAAGCTTTCTTT
TRBV7-2,14,-,TRBJ1-2,many,CASSRTPDVGGYTF,TGTGCCAGCAGCCGTACGCCAGACGTGGGGGGCTACACCTTC
TRBV4-3,17,-,TRBJ2-5,many,CASSQGQKTWGQETQYF,TGCGCCAGCAGCCAAGGTCAAAAGACCTGGGGGCAAGAGACCCAGTACTTC
TRBV7-9,14,-,TRBJ2-1,many,CASLHVGAYNEQFF,TGTGCCAGTCTCCACGTGGGTGCCTACAATGAGCAGTTCTTC
TRBV7-7,14,TRBD2,TRBJ2-1,many,CASSLGLVGDEQFF,TGTGCCAGCAGCCTTGGACTAGTTGGGGATGAGCAGTTCTTC
TRBV28,17,-,TRBJ2-2,many,CASSPHNIAEYTGELFF,TGTGCCAGCAGCCCACACAATATAGCGGAGTACACCGGGGAGCTGTTTTTT
TRBV18,12,-,TRBJ2-7,many,CASSLRDDEQYF,TGTGCCAGCTCACTTCGGGACGACGAGCAGTACTTC
TRBV28,13,-,TRBJ2-3,-,CASSWDLTDTQYF,TGTGCCAGCAGCTGGGACTTAACAGATACGCAGTATTTT
TRBV7-2,13,-,TRBJ1-1,many,CASSQERYAEAFF,TGTGCCAGCAGCCAAGAGAGATACGCTGAAGCTTTCTTT
TRBV14,13,-,TRBJ1-2,few,CASSLQSNYGYTF,TGTGCCAGCAGCTTACAATCCAACTATGGCTACACCTTC
TRBV28,14,TRBD1,TRBJ2-1,-,CASIESGGFNEQFF,TGTGCCAGCATAGAGTCAGGGGGTTTTAATGAGCAGTTCTTC
TRBV20-1,14,TRBD2,TRBJ2-5,-,CSARDRAGVETQYF,TGCAGTGCTAGAGATAGGGCGGGAGTGGAGACCCAGTACTTC
TRBV18,13,-,TRBJ2-7,many,CASSPANADEQYF,TGTGCCAGCTCACCCGCAAACGCCGACGAGCAGTACTTC
TRBV7-9,14,-,TRBJ2-5,-,CASSKTGAQETQYF,TGTGCCAGCAGCAAAACGGGGGCCCAAGAGACCCAGTACTTC
TRBV5-1,17,TRBD2,TRBJ2-2,many,CASSLERGARDTGELFF,TGCGCCAGCAGCTTGGAGCGGGGCGCCCGAGACACCGGGGAGCTGTTTTTT
TRBV11-2,15,-,TRBJ2-4,many,CASSLTPHNVNIQYF,TGTGCCAGCAGCTTGACCCCACACAACGTAAACATTCAGTACTTC
TRBV20-1,12,-,TRBJ2-1,many,CSASGTYNEQFF,TGCAGTGCTAGTGGGACGTATAATGAGCAGTTCTTC
TRBV6-2/TRBV6-3,12,-,TRBJ2-1,once,CVSRPRLGEQFF,TGTGTCAGCAGGCCCCGGCTTGGTGAGCAGTTCTTC
TRBV20-1,13,-,TRBJ1-1,-,CSASQGGITEAFF,TGCAGTGCTAGTCAAGGGGGAATCACTGAAGCTTTCTTT
TRBV12-5,12,TRBD1,TRBJ1-2,few,CAKQGMSRGYTF,TGTGCTAAACAGGGGATGAGTCGTGGCTACACCTTC
TRBV25-1,16,-,TRBJ1-1,many,CASRIPRGQRDTEAFF,TGTGCCAGCAGGATCCCCCGCGGGCAAAGGGACACTGAAGCTTTCTTT